These 18 T cell receptor beta chains originate from one sample sequenced in a study of CD8+ T cells in alopecia areata. The sequencing template was cDNA reverse transcribed from extracted RNA. Profiling relied on immunoSEQ multiplex PCR, and the TCRdb table lists in-frame clones only, not all of them. The sample has 110,000 to 150,000 clones, roughly 52% seen once. The treatment is: oral pan-JAK inhibitor, 5-10 mg twice daily. Sequenced here: CD8+ T cells sorted from blood, sampled at week 4, from a patient treated with tofacitinib. These receptors originate from a human donor with alopecia areata.

The chain recombines TRBV5-6 with TRBJ1-1; possible D gene TRBD1, 5 bases. V was pared by 1 base and J by 5 bases, with 6 bases between. CDR3 length: 12 residues. Germline lookup yields CDR1 SGHDT and CDR2 YYEEEE. The CDR3 DNA reads TGTGCCAGCAGCTTGCAGGGAACTGAAGCTTTCTTT. Its translation is CASSLQGTEAFF.

The sample holds a few counts of this clone. The V and J genes are TRBV4-3 and TRBJ2-1, with D unresolved. The CDR3 has 15 amino acids. CDR1 is LGHNA, CDR2 YSLEER, per germline. Trimming cost V 0 bases and J 2 bases, with 8 bases left between them. This CDR3 is CASSQDQAPYNEQFF. In DNA, the CDR3 is TGCGCCAGCAGCCAAGATCAGGCTCCCTACAATGAGCAGTTCTTC.

The chain uses TRBV29-1 and TRBJ2-7, with D possibly matching TRBD2 (6 bases). With 6 bases removed from V and 6 bases from J, the gap between germline ends came to 21 bases. The germline CDR1 and CDR2 sequences are SQVTM and ANQGSEA. The CDR3 contains 14 residues. This CDR3 reads CSVEGLGAPLEQYF. As DNA, the CDR3 is TGCAGCGTGGAGGGACTCGGGGCTCCCCTCGAGCAGTACTTC.

This clone was seen only a few times. The gene calls are TRBV19 and TRBJ1-2; 10 bases are shared with TRBD1. CDR1 is LNHDA and CDR2 is SQIVND in the germline V gene (reference sequence). The CDR3 length is 13 residues. J gave up 8 bases and V 6 bases, and 6 bases lay outside the gene matches. DNA of the CDR3: TGTGCCAGTAGAACCGGGACAGGGGTAGGCTACACCTTC. It codes for CASRTGTGVGYTF.

V usage is TRBV2 and J usage is TRBJ2-7; 8 bases line up with TRBD1. This CDR3 comprises 13 residues. The V gene's germline CDR1 is SNHLY and CDR2 FYNNEI. J was trimmed by 2 bases and V by 6 bases; bases with no gene match: 3. CDR3 sequence reads: CASSSDRAYEQYF. In DNA, the CDR3 is TGTGCCAGCAGCTCGGACAGGGCCTACGAGCAGTACTTC.

V is TRBV4-1 and J is TRBJ1-1, with D uncertain. The CDR3 runs 15 residues. The germline CDR1 and CDR2 sequences are MGHRA and YSYEKL. Trimming took 0 bases from V and 5 from J, leaving 13 bases between them. For the CDR3, the DNA is TGCGCCAGCAGCCAAGAGGACCCCCCGAGGACTGAAGCTTTCTTT. It yields the protein CASSQEDPPRTEAFF.

The CDR3 is CASSSGTNTGELFF. The CDR3 DNA is TGTGCCAGCAGCTCCGGGACGAACACCGGGGAGCTGTTTTTT. This chain connects TRBV7-9 to TRBJ2-2; D is possibly TRBD2 (5 bases). CDR1 and CDR2 from the germline V gene are SEHNR and FQNEAQ (reference sequence). Deletions cut 4 bases from V and 0 bases from J, with 6 bases between. This CDR3 contains 14 residues.

Only a few counts were recorded for this clone. The J gene is TRBJ1-6, the V gene TRBV25-1; unclear D gene. Germline CDR1 and CDR2: MGHDK and SYGVNS. Between the trimmed V and J ends, which lost 2 bases and 9 bases, there was a span of 8 bases. This CDR3 has 13 residues. The CDR3 spells CASSELPSSPLHF. For the CDR3, the DNA is TGTGCCAGCAGTGAACTGCCTAGTTCACCCCTCCACTTT.

This chain links TRBV4-3 with TRBJ1-5; D possibly corresponds to TRBD1 (6 bases). V lost 5 bases to trimming and J lost 1 base, with 12 bases between them. Germline CDR1 and CDR2: LGHNA and YSLEER. The CDR3 is made up of 15 amino acids. CDR3 coding DNA: TGCGCCAGCAGCTACGAGCAGGGGAGCAATCAGCCCCAGCATTTT. It encodes CASSYEQGSNQPQHF.

The gene calls are TRBV9 and TRBJ2-7; 7 bases agree with TRBD1. This CDR3 region has 14 residues. Trimming removed 0 bases from V and 4 bases from J; junction bases left unmatched: 4. The germline CDR1 and CDR2 sequences are SGDLS and YYNGEE. CDR3 in amino acids: CASSVGDSQYEQYF. For the CDR3, the DNA is TGTGCCAGCAGCGTAGGGGACAGCCAATACGAGCAGTACTTC.

This clone was seen a few times. The J gene is TRBJ2-1, the V gene TRBV29-1; perhaps TRBD1 as D (6 bases). Germline CDR1 SQVTM, CDR2 ANQGSEA. V was pared by 5 bases and J by 8 bases, with 16 bases between. The CDR3 runs 13 residues. CDR3 loop: CSVQGGEVDEQFF. CDR3 DNA: TGCAGCGTTCAAGGGGGAGAAGTGGATGAGCAGTTCTTC.

This rearrangement joins TRBV27 to TRBJ2-5; TRBD2 is a possible D gene (6 bases). CDR1 and CDR2 from the germline V gene are MNHEY and SMNVEV (reference sequence). The CDR3 length is 12 residues. V was trimmed by 3 bases and J by 5 bases, leaving 7 bases between them. CDR3 protein: CASSFRGETQYF. The CDR3 coding sequence is TGTGCCAGCAGTTTCCGGGGGGAGACCCAGTACTTC.

A word on this clone: Other DNA sequences of this sample code for an identical CDR3. The chain is built from TRBV9 and TRBJ1-1, with D possibly TRBD1 on 5 matching bases. Trimming took 2 bases from V and 3 from J, leaving 5 bases between them. The CDR3 covers 12 residues. Germline V gene data show CDR1 as SGDLS and CDR2 as YYNGEE. In DNA form, the CDR3 reads TGTGCCAGCAGCGTGGGGGACACTGAAGCTTTCTTT. Protein product: CASSVGDTEAFF. Full variable domain (missing parts from reference TRBV9 and TRBJ1-1): DSGVTQTPKHLITATGQRVTLRCSPRSGDLSVYWYQQSLDQGLQFLIQYYNGEERAKGNILERFSAQQFPDLHSELNLSSLELGDSALYFCASSVGDTEAFFGQGTRLTVV.

V and J are TRBV30 and TRBJ1-5; D not resolved. The CDR3 is 12 residues long. Germline V gene lookup returns CDR1 GTSNPN and CDR2 SVGIG (reference sequence). The V end was cut by 1 base, the J end by 10 bases, with 11 bases between. Here the CDR3 DNA reads TGTGCCTGGAGTGGAGACTCCCCTCCCCAGCATTTT. This codes for CAWSGDSPPQHF.

This chain joins TRBV27 and TRBJ2-1, with a weak D call TRBD1 (5 bases). Germline V gene lookup returns CDR1 MNHEY and CDR2 SMNVEV (reference sequence). The CDR3 sequence is 15 residues long. Trimming took off 6 bases at V and 10 bases at J, with 22 bases between the two ends. The CDR3 loop is CASSVVGSGHGEQFF. In DNA, the CDR3 is TGTGCCAGCAGCGTGGTGGGATCCGGACATGGCGAGCAGTTCTTC.

The gene calls are TRBV6-6 and TRBJ2-1, with D maybe TRBD1 (6 bases). V was shortened by 7 bases and J by 7 bases, with 17 bases between the two germline ends. The CDR3 length is 14 residues. Germline V gives CDR1 MNHNY, CDR2 SVGAGI (reference sequence). The CDR3 nucleotides read TGTGCCAGCACCCCCACCACAGGGCGGAATGAGCAGTTCTTC. Residues: CASTPTTGRNEQFF.

This clone was counted a few times. The gene calls are TRBV19 and TRBJ1-1, with D unclear. Germline assignment: CDR1 LNHDA and CDR2 SQIVND (reference sequence). V was trimmed by 7 bases and J by 6 bases, leaving 9 bases between them. The CDR3 is 11 amino acids. This CDR3 reads CASTSLAEAFF. In nucleotides, the CDR3 is TGTGCCAGTACATCATTAGCTGAAGCTTTCTTT.

The chain carries TRBV5-6 and TRBJ1-1; D remains ambiguous. This CDR3 contains 11 residues. Looked up from germline, CDR1 is SGHDT and CDR2 is YYEEEE. V lost 2 bases and J lost 4, with 3 bases in between. Here the CDR3 reads CASSFGTEAFF. For the CDR3, the DNA is TGTGCCAGCAGCTTTGGCACTGAAGCTTTCTTT.